The source of this T cell receptor beta chain is a study of monozygotic twins with inflammatory bowel disease. Study results and caveats: Against healthy co-twins, IBD patients had lower TCRbeta diversity (measured by inverse Simpson). Patient repertoires may have gained variability from differing immunosuppressive treatments.

This CDR3 has 16 amino acids. TCRdb processed the 5' RACE reads again and assigns one entry to each CDR3 protein, with no DNA. This repertoire includes tens of thousands of distinct CDR3 sequences. Donors each gave around 2.6 ml of blood. On this clonotype itself: No antigen is known for it.

Sequenced input: blood. The clonotype was recovered from a human donor with ulcerative colitis or Crohn's disease, or a healthy co-twin of an affected twin (not recorded which). The chain joins TRBV12-3 or TRBV12-4 to TRBJ1-1. CDR3 amino acids: CASSFYSVGSNTEAFF.